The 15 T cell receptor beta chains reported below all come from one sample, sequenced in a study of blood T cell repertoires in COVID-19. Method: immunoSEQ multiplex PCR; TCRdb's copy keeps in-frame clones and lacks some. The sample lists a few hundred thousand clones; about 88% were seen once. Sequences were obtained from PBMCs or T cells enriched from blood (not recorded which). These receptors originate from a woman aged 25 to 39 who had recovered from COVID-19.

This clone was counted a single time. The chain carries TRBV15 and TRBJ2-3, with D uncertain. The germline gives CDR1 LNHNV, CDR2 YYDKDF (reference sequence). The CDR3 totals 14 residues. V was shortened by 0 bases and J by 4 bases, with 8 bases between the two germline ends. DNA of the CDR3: TGTGCCACCAGCAGAGATCAGTCAGCAGATACGCAGTATTTT. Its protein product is CATSRDQSADTQYF. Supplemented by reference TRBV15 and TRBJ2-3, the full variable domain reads DAMVIQNPRYQVTQFGKPVTLSCSQTLNHNVMYWYQQKSSQAPKLLFHYYDKDFNNEADTPDNFQSRRPNTSFCFLDIRSPGLGDTAMYLCATSRDQSADTQYFGPGTRLTVL.

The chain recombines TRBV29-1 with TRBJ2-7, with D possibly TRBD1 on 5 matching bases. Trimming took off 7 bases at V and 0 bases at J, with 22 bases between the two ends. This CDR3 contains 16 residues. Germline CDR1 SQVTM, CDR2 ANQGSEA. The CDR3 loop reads CSAEPGPLLVSYEQYF. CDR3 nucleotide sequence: TGCAGCGCAGAGCCAGGGCCGCTACTTGTCTCCTACGAGCAGTACTTC.

The CDR3 sequence is CASSIGTANTEAFF. The DNA for the CDR3 is TGCGCCAGCAGCATAGGGACAGCGAACACTGAAGCTTTCTTT. The J gene is TRBJ1-1, the V gene TRBV5-1; TRBD1 matches 7 bases. From germline, CDR1 is SGHRS and CDR2 YFSETQ. The J segment lost 1 base and the V segment lost 4 bases, leaving 4 bases of the junction unmatched. This CDR3 is 14 amino acids long. The whole variable domain, remainder taken from reference TRBV5-1 and TRBJ1-1, is KAGVTQTPRYLIKTRGQQVTLSCSPISGHRSVSWYQQTPGQGLQFLFEYFSETQRNKGNFPGRFSGRQFSNSRSEMNVSTLELGDSALYLCASSIGTANTEAFFGQGTRLTVV.

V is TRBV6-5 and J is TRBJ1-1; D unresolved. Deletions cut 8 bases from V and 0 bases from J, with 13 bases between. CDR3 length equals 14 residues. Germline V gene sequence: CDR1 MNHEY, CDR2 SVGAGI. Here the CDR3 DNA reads TGTGCCAGCTTGGCAGGTAGATTGAACACTGAAGCTTTCTTT. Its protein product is CASLAGRLNTEAFF.

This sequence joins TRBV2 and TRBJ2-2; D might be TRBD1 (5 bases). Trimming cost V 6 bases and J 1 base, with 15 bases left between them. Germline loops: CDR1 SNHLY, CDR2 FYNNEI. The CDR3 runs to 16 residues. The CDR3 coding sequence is TGTGCCAGCAGGGCGCCGGGCGGACAGAACACCGGGGAGCTGTTTTTT. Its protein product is CASRAPGGQNTGELFF.

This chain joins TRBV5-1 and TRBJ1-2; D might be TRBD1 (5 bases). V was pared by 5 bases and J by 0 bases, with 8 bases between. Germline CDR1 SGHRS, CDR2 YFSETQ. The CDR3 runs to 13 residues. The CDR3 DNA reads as TGCGCCAGCAGTGGGGCCTCTAACTATGGCTACACCTTC. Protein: CASSGASNYGYTF.

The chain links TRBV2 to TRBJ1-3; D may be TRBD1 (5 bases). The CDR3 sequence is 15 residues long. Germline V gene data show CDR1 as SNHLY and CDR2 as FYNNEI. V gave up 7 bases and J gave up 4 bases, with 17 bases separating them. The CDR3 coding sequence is TGTGCCAGCACAGGAGGAGGGGCGGAAGGAAACACCATATATTTT. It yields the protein CASTGGGAEGNTIYF. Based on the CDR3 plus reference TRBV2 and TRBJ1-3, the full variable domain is EPEVTQTPSHQVTQMGQEVILRCVPISNHLYFYWYRQILGQKVEFLVSFYNNEISEKSEIFDDQFSVERPDGSNFTLKIRSTKLEDSAMYFCASTGGGAEGNTIYFGEGSWLTVV.

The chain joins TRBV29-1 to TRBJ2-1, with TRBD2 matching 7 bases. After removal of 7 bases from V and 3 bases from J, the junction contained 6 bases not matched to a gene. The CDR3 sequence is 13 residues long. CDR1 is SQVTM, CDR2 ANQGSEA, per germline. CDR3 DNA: TGCAGCGGCAGCGGGGTAAGCTACAATGAGCAGTTCTTC. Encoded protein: CSGSGVSYNEQFF.

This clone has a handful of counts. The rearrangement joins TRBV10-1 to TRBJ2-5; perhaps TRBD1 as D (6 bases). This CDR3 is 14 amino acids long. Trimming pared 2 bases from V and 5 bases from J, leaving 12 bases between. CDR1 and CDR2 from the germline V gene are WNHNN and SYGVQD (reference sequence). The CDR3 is CASSEGSRGETQYF. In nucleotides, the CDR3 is TGCGCCAGCAGTGAGGGGAGCAGGGGCGAGACCCAGTACTTC.

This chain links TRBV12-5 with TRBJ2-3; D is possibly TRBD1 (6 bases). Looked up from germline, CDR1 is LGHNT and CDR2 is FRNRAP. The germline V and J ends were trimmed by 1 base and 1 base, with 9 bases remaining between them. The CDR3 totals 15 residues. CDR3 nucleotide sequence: TGTGCTAGTGGTTTGGGGACAGAGGGCACAGATACGCAGTATTTT. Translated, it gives CASGLGTEGTDTQYF.

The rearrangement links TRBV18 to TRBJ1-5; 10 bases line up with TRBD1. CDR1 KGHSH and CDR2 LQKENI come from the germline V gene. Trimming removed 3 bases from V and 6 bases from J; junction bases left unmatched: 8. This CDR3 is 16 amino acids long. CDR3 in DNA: TGTGCCAGCTCACCGTCCGGGACAGGGGTCGGTCAGCCCCAGCATTTT. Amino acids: CASSPSGTGVGQPQHF.

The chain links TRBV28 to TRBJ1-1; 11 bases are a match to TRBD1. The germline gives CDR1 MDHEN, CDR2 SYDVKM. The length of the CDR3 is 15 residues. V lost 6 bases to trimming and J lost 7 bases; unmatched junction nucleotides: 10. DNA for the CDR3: TGTGCCAGCAGCCCGCCGGGACAGGGGGGTGGTGAAGCTTTCTTT. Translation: CASSPPGQGGGEAFF. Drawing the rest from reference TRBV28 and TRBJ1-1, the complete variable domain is DVKVTQSSRYLVKRTGEKVFLECVQDMDHENMFWYRQDPGLGLRLIYFSYDVKMKEKGDIPEGYSVSREKKERFSLILESASTNQTSMYLCASSPPGQGGGEAFFGQGTRLTVV.

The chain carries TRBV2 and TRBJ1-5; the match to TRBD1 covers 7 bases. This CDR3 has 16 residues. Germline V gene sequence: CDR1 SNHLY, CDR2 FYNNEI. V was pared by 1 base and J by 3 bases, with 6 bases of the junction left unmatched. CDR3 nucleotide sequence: TGTGCCAGCAGTGAAGTAACCGGGACAGTCAATCAGCCCCAGCATTTT. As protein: CASSEVTGTVNQPQHF.

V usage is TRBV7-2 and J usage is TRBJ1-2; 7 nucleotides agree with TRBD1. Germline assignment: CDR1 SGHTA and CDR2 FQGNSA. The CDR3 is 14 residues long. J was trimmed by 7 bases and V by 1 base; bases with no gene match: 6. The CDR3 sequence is CASSLDRQGVGYTF. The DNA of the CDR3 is TGTGCCAGCAGCTTAGATCGCCAGGGGGTTGGCTACACCTTC.

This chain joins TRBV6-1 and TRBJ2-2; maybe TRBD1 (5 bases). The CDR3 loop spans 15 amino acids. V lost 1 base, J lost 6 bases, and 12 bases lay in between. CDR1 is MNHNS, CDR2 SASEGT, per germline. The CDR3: CASSEDLTGAGELFF. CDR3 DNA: TGTGCCAGCAGTGAAGACCTAACAGGAGCCGGGGAGCTGTTTTTT.